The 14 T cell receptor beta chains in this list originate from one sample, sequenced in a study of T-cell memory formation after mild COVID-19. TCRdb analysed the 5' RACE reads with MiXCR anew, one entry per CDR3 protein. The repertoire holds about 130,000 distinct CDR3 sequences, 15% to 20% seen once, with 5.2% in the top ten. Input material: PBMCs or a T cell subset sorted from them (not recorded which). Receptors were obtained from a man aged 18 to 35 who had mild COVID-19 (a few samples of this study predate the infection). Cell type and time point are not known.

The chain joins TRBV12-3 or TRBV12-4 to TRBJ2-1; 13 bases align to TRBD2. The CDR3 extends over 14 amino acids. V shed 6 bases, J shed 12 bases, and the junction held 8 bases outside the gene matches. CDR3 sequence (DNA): TGTGCCAGCAGCCCGGGACTAGCGGGGAGTTGGCAGTTCTTC. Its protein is CASSPGLAGSWQFF.

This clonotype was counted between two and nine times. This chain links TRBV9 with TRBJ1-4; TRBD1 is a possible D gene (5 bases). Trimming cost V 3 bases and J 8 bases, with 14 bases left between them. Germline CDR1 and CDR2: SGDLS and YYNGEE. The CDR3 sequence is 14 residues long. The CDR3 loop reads CASSADGAQEKLFF. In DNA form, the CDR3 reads TGTGCCAGCAGCGCCGATGGGGCTCAAGAAAAACTGTTTTTT.

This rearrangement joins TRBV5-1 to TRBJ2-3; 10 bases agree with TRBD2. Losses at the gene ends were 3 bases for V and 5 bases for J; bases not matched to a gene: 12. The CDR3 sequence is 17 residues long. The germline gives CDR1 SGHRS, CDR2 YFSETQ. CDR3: CASSSTPTSGERDTQYF. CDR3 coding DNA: TGCGCCAGCAGCTCTACACCTACTAGCGGGGAAAGAGATACGCAGTATTTT.

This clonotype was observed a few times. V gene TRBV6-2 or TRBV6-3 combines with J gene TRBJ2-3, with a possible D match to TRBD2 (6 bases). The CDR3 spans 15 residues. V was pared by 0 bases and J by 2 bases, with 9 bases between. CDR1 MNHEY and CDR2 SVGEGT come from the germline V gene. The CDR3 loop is CASSYSPSDTDTQYF. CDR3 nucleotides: TGTGCCAGCAGTTACTCTCCTAGCGACACAGATACGCAGTATTTT.

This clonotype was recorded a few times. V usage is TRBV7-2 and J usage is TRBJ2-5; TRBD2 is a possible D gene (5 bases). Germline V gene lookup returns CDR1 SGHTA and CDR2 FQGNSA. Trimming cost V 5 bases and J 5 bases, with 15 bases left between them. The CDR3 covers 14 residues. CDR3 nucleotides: TGTGCCAGCAGCCCCCGCGAGGGCCCCGAGACCCAGTACTTC. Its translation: CASSPREGPETQYF.

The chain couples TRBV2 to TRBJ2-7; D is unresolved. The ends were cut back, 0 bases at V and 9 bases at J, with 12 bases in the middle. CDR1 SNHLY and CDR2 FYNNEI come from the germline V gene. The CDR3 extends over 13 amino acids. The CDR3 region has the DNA TGTGCCAGCAGTGAAGCGCCAGATATCAGGCAGTACTTC. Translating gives CASSEAPDIRQYF. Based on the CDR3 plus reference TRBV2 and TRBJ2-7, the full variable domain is EPEVTQTPSHQVTQMGQEVILRCVPISNHLYFYWYRQILGQKVEFLVSFYNNEISEKSEIFDDQFSVERPDGSNFTLKIRSTKLEDSAMYFCASSEAPDIRQYFGPGTRLTVT.

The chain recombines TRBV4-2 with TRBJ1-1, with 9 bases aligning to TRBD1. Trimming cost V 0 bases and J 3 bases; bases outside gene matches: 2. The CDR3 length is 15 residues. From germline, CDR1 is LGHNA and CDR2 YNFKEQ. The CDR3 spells CASSQDRTGDTEAFF. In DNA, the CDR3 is TGTGCCAGCAGCCAAGATAGGACAGGGGACACTGAAGCTTTCTTT.

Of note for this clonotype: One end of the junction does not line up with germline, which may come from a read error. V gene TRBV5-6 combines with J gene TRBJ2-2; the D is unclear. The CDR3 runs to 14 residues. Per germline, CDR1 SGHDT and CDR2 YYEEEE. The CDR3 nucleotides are TGTGCCAGCAACTTGGTAGATTACACCGGGGAGCTGTTTTTT. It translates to CASNLVDYTGELFF.

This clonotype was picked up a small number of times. CDR3 DNA: TGCGCCAGCAGACCCATTAGGGGGACAGGGTCCTACAATGAGCAGTTCTTC. Translating gives CASRPIRGTGSYNEQFF. This rearrangement joins TRBV5-1 to TRBJ2-1, with TRBD1 matching 9 bases. V trimming: 5 bases; J trimming: 1 base; junction bases outside the gene matches: 10. Germline V gene data show CDR1 as SGHRS and CDR2 as YFSETQ. The CDR3 runs to 17 residues.

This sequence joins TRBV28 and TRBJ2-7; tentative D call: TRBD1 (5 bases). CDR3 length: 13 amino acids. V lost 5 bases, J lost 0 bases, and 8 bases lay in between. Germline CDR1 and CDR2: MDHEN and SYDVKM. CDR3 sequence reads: CASSAGSSYEQYV. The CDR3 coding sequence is TGTGCCAGCAGTGCAGGGTCCTCCTACGAGCAGTACGTC.

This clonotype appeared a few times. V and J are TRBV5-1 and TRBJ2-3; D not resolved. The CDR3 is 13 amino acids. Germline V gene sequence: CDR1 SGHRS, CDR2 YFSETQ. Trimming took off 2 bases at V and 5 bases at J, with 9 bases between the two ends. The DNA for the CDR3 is TGCGCCAGCAGCTTCTCAGACGAAGATACGCAGTATTTT. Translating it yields CASSFSDEDTQYF.

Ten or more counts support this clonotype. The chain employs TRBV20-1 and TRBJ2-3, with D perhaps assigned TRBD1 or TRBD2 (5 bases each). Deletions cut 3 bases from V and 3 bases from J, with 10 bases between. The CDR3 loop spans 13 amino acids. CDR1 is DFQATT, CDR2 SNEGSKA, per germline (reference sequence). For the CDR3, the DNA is TGCAGTGCTAGGGGACGGCTGACAGATACGCAGTATTTT. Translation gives CSARGRLTDTQYF.

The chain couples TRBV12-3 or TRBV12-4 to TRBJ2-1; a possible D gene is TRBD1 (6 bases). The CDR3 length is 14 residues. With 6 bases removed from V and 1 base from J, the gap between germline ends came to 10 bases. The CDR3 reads CASSAQGSYNEQFF. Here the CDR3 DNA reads TGTGCCAGCAGCGCACAGGGTTCCTACAATGAGCAGTTCTTC.

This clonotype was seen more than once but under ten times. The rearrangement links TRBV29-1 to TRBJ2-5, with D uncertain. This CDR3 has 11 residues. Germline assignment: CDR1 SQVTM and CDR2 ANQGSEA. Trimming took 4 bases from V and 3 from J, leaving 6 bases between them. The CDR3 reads CSVVMEETQYF. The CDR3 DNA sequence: TGCAGCGTTGTAATGGAAGAGACCCAGTACTTC.